This T cell receptor (beta chain) was recovered during a study of cytomegalovirus exposure and HLA in healthy donors. Study-wide results and caveats: Across donors, sequencing depth was assumed by presence/absence analyses to be roughly uniform. A later analysis reportedly found that, within productive TCRs, an Asian-associated ancestry cluster had fewer N-insertions than the mean observed across the roughly 630 donors.

This clone was found once. The antigen remains unidentified. With 60 Vbeta and 13 Jbeta primers, the PCR was carried out. Clones were sequenced by immunoSEQ multiplex PCR, and TCRdb holds only the in-frame ones, with some missing. The data show some 67,000 clones, over 75% seen once. With V trimmed by 6 bases and J by 2 bases, 3 bases remained unmatched. Per germline, CDR1 SGHDT and CDR2 YYEEEE. CDR3 length equals 14 residues. J is TRBJ1-4 and V is TRBV5-6; 8 nucleotides line up with TRBD1. This clonotype was obtained from a woman aged 25 to 39 in good health and CMV-seropositive. The source material was PBMCs. The CDR3 nucleotides are TGTGCCAGCAAATGGACAGGGACTAATGAAAAACTGTTTTTT. As protein: CASKWTGTNEKLFF. The full variable domain, completed using reference TRBV5-6 and TRBJ1-4, is DAGVTQSPTHLIKTRGQQVTLRCSPKSGHDTVSWYQQALGQGPQFIFQYYEEEERQRGNFPDRFSGHQFPNYSSELNVNALLLGDSALYLCASKWTGTNEKLFFGSGTQLSVL.